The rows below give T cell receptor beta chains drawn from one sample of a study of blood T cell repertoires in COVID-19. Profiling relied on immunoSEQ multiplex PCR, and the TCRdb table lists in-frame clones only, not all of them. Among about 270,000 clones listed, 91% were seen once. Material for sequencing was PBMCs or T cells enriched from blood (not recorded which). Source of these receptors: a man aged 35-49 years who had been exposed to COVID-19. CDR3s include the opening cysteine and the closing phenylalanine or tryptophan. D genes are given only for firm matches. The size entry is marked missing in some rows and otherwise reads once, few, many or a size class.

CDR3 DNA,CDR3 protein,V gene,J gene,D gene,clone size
TGTGCCATCAGGCAGACTAGCGGGAGGATTGAGCAGTTCTTC,CAIRQTSGRIEQFF,TRBV10-3,TRBJ2-1,TRBD2,.
TGTGCCAGCAGCCAAATGGGACAGGGTAGCACAGATACGCAGTATTTT,CASSQMGQGSTDTQYF,TRBV4-2,TRBJ2-3,TRBD1,.
TGCGCCAGCAGCCAGACACAGGGGAGTCGAGAAAAACTGTTTTTT,CASSQTQGSREKLFF,TRBV4-1,TRBJ1-4,TRBD1,few
TGTGCCTGGAGATGGCAGGGTGGAACTGAAGCTTTCTTT,CAWRWQGGTEAFF,TRBV30,TRBJ1-1,.,.
TGTGCCAGCAGCTTAGGACAGGATTATAATTCACCCCTCCACTTT,CASSLGQDYNSPLHF,TRBV7-9,TRBJ1-6,.,.
TGTGCCAGCAGCCTAGGGACTAGCGGACACAATGAGCAGTTCTTC,CASSLGTSGHNEQFF,TRBV7-9,TRBJ2-1,TRBD2,.
TGTGCTAGCGATTCAGGGGTAACCGGGGAGCTGTTTTTT,CASDSGVTGELFF,TRBV12-5,TRBJ2-2,.,.
TGTGCCAGCAGTGGACCCCTAGTCACCCAAGAGACCCAGTACTTC,CASSGPLVTQETQYF,TRBV25-1,TRBJ2-5,.,.
TGTGCCAGCAGCGTATCCCGGACAGGGGGGGACTATGGCTACACCTTC,CASSVSRTGGDYGYTF,TRBV9,TRBJ1-2,TRBD1,.
TGCGCCAGCAGCCTATACAGGGCCTCCAATCAGCCCCAGCATTTT,CASSLYRASNQPQHF,TRBV4-3,TRBJ1-5,.,.
TGTGCCAGCAGCTTGCGAGGGACCGGGGAGCTGTTTTTT,CASSLRGTGELFF,TRBV11-3,TRBJ2-2,.,.
TGCGCCAGCAGTGATGAGGGAAGAACTGAAGCTTTCTTT,CASSDEGRTEAFF,TRBV10-1,TRBJ1-1,.,.
TGTGCCTGGAGTATCAGAGGTCAGCCCCAGCATTTT,CAWSIRGQPQHF,TRBV30,TRBJ1-5,.,.
TGTGCCAGCAGCCACCCGGGACTAGCGGGAGGGCCACCAGATACGCAGTATTTT,CASSHPGLAGGPPDTQYF,TRBV3-1/TRBV3-2,TRBJ2-3,TRBD2,.
TGTGCCAGCAGCCAAGTTGGTTTAGGACAGGGTGAAAAACTGTTTTTT,CASSQVGLGQGEKLFF,TRBV3-1/TRBV3-2,TRBJ1-4,TRBD1,.
TGCAGTGCTAATGCAGGGGGCCAGGGGTTC,CSANAGGQGF,TRBV20-1,TRBJ1-2,TRBD1,.
TGTGCCAGCAGTTTGGGAGACAGGGATTACAATGAGCAGTTCTTC,CASSLGDRDYNEQFF,TRBV28,TRBJ2-1,TRBD1,.
TGTGCCAGCAGTTTACTACGGAATGAGCAGTTCTTC,CASSLLRNEQFF,TRBV28,TRBJ2-1,.,.
TGTGCCAGCAGTTACCTAGCGGAAAACATTCAGTACTTC,CASSYLAENIQYF,TRBV6-2/TRBV6-3,TRBJ2-4,TRBD2,.
TGTGCCAGCAGTGACAGGGTACGGCCAGATACGCAGTATTTT,CASSDRVRPDTQYF,TRBV27,TRBJ2-3,TRBD1,.
TGTGCCACCTCGACTAGCGGGCGCAATGAGCAGTTCTTC,CATSTSGRNEQFF,TRBV12-3/TRBV12-4,TRBJ2-1,TRBD2,.
TGTGCCACCAGCAGAGGGTTGGACTGGAAAAGCTCCTACAATGAGCAGTTCTTC,CATSRGLDWKSSYNEQFF,TRBV15,TRBJ2-1,.,.
TGTGCCATCAGTGAGTCTCCCAGGACTGGAAACACCATATATTTT,CAISESPRTGNTIYF,TRBV10-3,TRBJ1-3,.,.
TGCGCCAGCAGCCGTAGCGGACCCTCCTACAATGAGCAGTTCTTC,CASSRSGPSYNEQFF,TRBV5-1,TRBJ2-1,.,.
TGTGCCAGCAGCTTTCAGGGGCTTGGCACTGAAGCTTTCTTT,CASSFQGLGTEAFF,TRBV7-9,TRBJ1-1,.,once
TGTGCCAGCAGCGGTAGCAGCCGAGGGTACAATGAGCAGTTCTTC,CASSGSSRGYNEQFF,TRBV9,TRBJ2-1,.,.
TGTGCCAGCAGCTTTCCAAGGACCGGGATGAACACTGAAGCTTTCTTT,CASSFPRTGMNTEAFF,TRBV7-6,TRBJ1-1,.,.
TGCGCCAGCAGCTTGAGTGAGGAAGGCTACACCTTC,CASSLSEEGYTF,TRBV5-1,TRBJ1-2,.,once
TGTGCCAGTAACAGGGGGATAACTCAGCCCCAGCATTTT,CASNRGITQPQHF,TRBV28,TRBJ1-5,TRBD1,.
TGTGCCAGCAAACCCGCCGGTTCTAATGAAAAACTGTTTTTT,CASKPAGSNEKLFF,TRBV27,TRBJ1-4,.,.
TGTGCCAGCAGTAGCCCGAACAGGGGGCTTGATGAAAAACTGTTTTTT,CASSSPNRGLDEKLFF,TRBV28,TRBJ1-4,TRBD1,.
TGTGCCAGCAGCCAAGATTTAACAGGGGGCACCGGGGAGCTGTTTTTT,CASSQDLTGGTGELFF,TRBV3-1/TRBV3-2,TRBJ2-2,TRBD1,.
TGCGCCAGCAGCTTGGTAGCTAGTTCCGCCGAGACCCAGTACTTC,CASSLVASSAETQYF,TRBV5-1,TRBJ2-5,.,.
TGCAGTGCTAGTCGAAGCCCCCGGGCGGGAGCCCACGAGCAGTACTTC,CSASRSPRAGAHEQYF,TRBV20-1,TRBJ2-7,TRBD2,.
TGTGCCATAGGGACAGGGACCCCTAACTATGGCTACACCTTC,CAIGTGTPNYGYTF,TRBV30,TRBJ1-2,TRBD1,.
TGTGCCAGCAGCTTAGGACAGAGCACCGGGGAGCTGTTTTTT,CASSLGQSTGELFF,TRBV7-2,TRBJ2-2,.,.
TGTGCCAGCAGAGAGGACAGGGGGAACGGAAACACCATATATTTT,CASREDRGNGNTIYF,TRBV2,TRBJ1-3,TRBD1,.
TGTGCCAGCAGTTGGACAGTAGGGCAAGAGACCCAGTACTTC,CASSWTVGQETQYF,TRBV7-2,TRBJ2-5,.,.
TGCGCCAGCAGCTTGCTCGAAGGGCCGGGAATGTTC,CASSLLEGPGMF,TRBV5-1,TRBJ1-2,.,once